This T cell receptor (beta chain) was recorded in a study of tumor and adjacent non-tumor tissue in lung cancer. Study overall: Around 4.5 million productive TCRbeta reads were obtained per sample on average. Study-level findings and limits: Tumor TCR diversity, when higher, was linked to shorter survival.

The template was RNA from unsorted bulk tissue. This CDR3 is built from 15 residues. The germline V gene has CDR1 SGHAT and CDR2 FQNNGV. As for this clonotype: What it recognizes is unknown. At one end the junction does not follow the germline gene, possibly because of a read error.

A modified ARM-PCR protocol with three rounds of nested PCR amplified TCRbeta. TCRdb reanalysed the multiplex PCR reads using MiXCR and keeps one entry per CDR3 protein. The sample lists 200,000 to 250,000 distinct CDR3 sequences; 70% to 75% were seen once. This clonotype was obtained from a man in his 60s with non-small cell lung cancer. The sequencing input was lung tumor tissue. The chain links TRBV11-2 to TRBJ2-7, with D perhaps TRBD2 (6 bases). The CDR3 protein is CVSSLGGASEDEQYF. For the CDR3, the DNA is TGTGTCAGCAGCTTAGGTGGCGCTAGCGAGGACGAGCAGTACTTC.